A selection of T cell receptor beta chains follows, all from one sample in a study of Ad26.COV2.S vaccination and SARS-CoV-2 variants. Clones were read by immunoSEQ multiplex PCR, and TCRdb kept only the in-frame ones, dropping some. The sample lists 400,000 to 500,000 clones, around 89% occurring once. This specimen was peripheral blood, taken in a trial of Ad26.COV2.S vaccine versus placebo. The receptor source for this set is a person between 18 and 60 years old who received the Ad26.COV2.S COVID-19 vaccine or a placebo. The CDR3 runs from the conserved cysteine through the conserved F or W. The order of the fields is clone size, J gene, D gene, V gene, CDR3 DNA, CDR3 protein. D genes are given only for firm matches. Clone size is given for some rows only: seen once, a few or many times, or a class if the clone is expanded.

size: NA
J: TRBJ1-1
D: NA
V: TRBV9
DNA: TGTGCCAGCAGCGTAGGGGTGGGTCGCACTGAAGCTTTCTTT
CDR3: CASSVGVGRTEAFF

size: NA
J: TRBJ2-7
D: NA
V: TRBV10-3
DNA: TGTGCCATCAGTGAACGACTGTACGAGCAGTACTTC
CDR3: CAISERLYEQYF

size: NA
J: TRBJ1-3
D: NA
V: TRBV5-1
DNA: TGCGCCAGCAGCTTGGATCGGGTCTCTGGAAACACCATATATTTT
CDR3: CASSLDRVSGNTIYF

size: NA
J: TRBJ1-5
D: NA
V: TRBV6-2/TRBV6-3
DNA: TGTGCCAGCAGCGACCCTAGGAGCAATCAGCCCCAGCATTTT
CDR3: CASSDPRSNQPQHF

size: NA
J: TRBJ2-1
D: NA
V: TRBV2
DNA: TGTGCCAGCAGACGGGACCGAAAAGACTACAATGAGCAGTTCTTC
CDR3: CASRRDRKDYNEQFF

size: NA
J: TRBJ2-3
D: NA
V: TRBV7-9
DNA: TGTGCCAGCAGCTTAACGCGGAGCACAGATACGCAGTATTTT
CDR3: CASSLTRSTDTQYF

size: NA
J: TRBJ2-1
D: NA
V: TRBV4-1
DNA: TGCGCCAGCAGCCACCTGGCGTATGAGCAGTTCTTC
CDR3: CASSHLAYEQFF

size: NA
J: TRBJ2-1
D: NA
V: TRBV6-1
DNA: TGTGCCAGCAGTGAAGAGTGGGGGGCTGTGGACAATGAGCAGTTCTTC
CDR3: CASSEEWGAVDNEQFF

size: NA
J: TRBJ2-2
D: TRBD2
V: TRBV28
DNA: TGTGCCAGCAGTTTCGGACCTAGCGGGGCCGTAAACACCGGGGAGCTGTTTTTT
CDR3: CASSFGPSGAVNTGELFF

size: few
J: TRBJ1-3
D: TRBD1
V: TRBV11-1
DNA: TGTGCCAGCAGCTTTGGACAGGGGTCTGGAAACACCATATATTTT
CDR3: CASSFGQGSGNTIYF

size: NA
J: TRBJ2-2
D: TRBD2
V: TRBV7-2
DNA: TGTGCCAGCACACGAGAGGGAGGGCCGAACACCGGGGAGCTGTTTTTT
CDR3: CASTREGGPNTGELFF

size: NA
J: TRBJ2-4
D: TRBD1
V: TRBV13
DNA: TGTGCCAGCAGCCAAGTTCCAGGGGGACAGGGTGCTCCAGCCAAAAACATTCAGTACTTC
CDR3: CASSQVPGGQGAPAKNIQYF

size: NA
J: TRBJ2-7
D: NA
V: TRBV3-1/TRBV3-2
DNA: TGTGCCAGCAGCCAAGAGTGGGGGTACGAGCAGTACTTC
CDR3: CASSQEWGYEQYF

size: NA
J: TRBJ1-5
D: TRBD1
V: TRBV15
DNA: TGTGCCACCAGCATCAGGGGGGGCAATCAGCCCCAGCATTTT
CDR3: CATSIRGGNQPQHF

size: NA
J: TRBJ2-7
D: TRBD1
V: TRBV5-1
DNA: TGCGCCAGCAGCTCCCCCGGAGACAGGGGGCCCGAGCAGTACTTC
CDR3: CASSSPGDRGPEQYF

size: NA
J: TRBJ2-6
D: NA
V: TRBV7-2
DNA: TGTGCCAGCAGCTTAGTTTCAGATTCTGGGGCCAACGTCCTGACTTTC
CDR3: CASSLVSDSGANVLTF

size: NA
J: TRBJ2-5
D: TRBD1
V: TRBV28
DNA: TGTGCCAGCAGCCTCCACGGGACAGCGTTTCAAGAGACCCAGTACTTC
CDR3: CASSLHGTAFQETQYF

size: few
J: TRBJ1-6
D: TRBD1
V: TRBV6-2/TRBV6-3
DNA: TGTGCCAGCAGTTACTCGATCGCCGGGACAGATAATTCACCCCTCCACTTT
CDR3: CASSYSIAGTDNSPLHF

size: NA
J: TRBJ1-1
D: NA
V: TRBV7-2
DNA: TGTGCCAGCAGCTTAAGGAGGAACACTGAAGCTTTCTTT
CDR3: CASSLRRNTEAFF

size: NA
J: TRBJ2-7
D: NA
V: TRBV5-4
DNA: TGTGCCAGCAGCTTGGCGGGGGGCCGCGAGCAGTACTTC
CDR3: CASSLAGGREQYF

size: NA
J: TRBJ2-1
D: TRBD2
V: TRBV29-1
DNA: TGCAGCGTTGAGTCTAGCGGGGCAGTTTTCTCCTACAATGAGCAGTTCTTC
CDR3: CSVESSGAVFSYNEQFF

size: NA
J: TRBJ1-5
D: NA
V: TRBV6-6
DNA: TGTGCCAGCAGTCCGGGGGCCAATCAGCCCCAGCATTTT
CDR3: CASSPGANQPQHF

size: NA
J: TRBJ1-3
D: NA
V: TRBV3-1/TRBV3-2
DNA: TGTGCCAGCAGCCAATCTGGAAACACCATATATTTT
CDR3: CASSQSGNTIYF

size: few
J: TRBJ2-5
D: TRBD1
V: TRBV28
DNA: TGTGCCAGCAAAAGCCGGGACAGGGAGTCGGAGACCCAGTACTTC
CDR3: CASKSRDRESETQYF

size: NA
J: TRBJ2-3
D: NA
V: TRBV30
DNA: TGTGCCTGGAGTGTCTTAGTAGATACGCAGTATTTT
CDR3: CAWSVLVDTQYF

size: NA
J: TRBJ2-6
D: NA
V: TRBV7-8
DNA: TGTGCCAGCGCCGTATCCCCCGCTGGGGCCAACGTCCTGACTTTC
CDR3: CASAVSPAGANVLTF

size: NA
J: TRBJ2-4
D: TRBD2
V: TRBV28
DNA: TGTGCCAGCACCATGGCTAGCGGGGGATTAGCCAAAAACATTCAGTACTTC
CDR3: CASTMASGGLAKNIQYF

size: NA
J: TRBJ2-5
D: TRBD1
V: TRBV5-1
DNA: TGCGCCAGCAGCACCGGGACAGGGGGAGAGACCCAGTACTTC
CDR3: CASSTGTGGETQYF

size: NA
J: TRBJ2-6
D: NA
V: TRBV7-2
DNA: TGTGCCAGCAGCTTAGATGTCTCTGGGGCCAACGTCCTGACTTTC
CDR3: CASSLDVSGANVLTF

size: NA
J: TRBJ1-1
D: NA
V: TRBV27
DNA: TGTGCCAGCAGTCAAAATCCCCAGGGGTTGTTAGGGGTAGTGAACACTGAAGCTTTCTTT
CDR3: CASSQNPQGLLGVVNTEAFF

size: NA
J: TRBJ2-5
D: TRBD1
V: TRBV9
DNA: TGTGCCAGCAGCGCCGGACAGGGGTGGGAGACCCAGTACTTC
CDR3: CASSAGQGWETQYF

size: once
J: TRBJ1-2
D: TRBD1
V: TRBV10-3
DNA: TGTGCCATCAGTGAGAGGACAGGGGATAACTATGGCTACACCTTC
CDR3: CAISERTGDNYGYTF

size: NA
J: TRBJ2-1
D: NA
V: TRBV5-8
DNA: TGTGCCAGCAGCTTACTCAAGGCCGCAACCTTAAATGAGCAGTTCTTC
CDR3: CASSLLKAATLNEQFF

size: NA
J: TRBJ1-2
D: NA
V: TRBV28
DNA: TGTGCCAGTCGGACATCTAACTATGGCTACACCTTC
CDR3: CASRTSNYGYTF

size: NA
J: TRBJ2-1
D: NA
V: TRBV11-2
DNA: TGTGCCAGCAGCCTTAATACAGGGTTAAGGGGGAATGAGCAGTTCTTC
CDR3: CASSLNTGLRGNEQFF